This entry is about one T cell receptor (beta chain). Its antigen is not known. This sample was taken from a study of cytomegalovirus exposure and HLA in healthy donors. Study information: Some 77 million unique TCRs from HLA-typed donors were held in an early release of data.

The germline V gene has CDR1 MNHEY and CDR2 SMNVEV (reference sequence). V shed 4 bases and J shed 3 bases, with 12 bases lying between them. This CDR3 is 14 amino acids long. PCR employed 60 Vbeta and 13 Jbeta primers. The repertoire was sequenced with immunoSEQ multiplex PCR; TCRdb's copy has only in-frame clones and lacks some. Of fewer than 95,000 clones listed, over 55% were seen once; the top ten hold about 22%. Whole-study results and caveats: One later analysis reportedly identified an Asian-associated ancestry cluster that showed fewer N-insertions than the roughly 670-donor mean.

This chain links TRBV27 with TRBJ1-1, with D possibly being TRBD1 (6 bases). The sequenced sample consisted of PBMCs. The receptor was isolated from a woman aged 45-65 years in good health and CMV-seropositive. CDR3: CASSSPGTYTEAFF. The CDR3 region has the DNA TGTGCCAGCAGTTCCCCCGGGACATACACTGAAGCTTTCTTT.